The 11 T cell receptor beta chains presented below share a single source sample, sequenced in a study of T-cell reconstitution after alpha-beta-depleted transplantation in children. Unique molecular identifiers were incorporated during preparation of the TCRbeta library. TCRdb processed the PCR reads anew with MiXCR; each CDR3 protein has one entry. The table has fewer than 400,000 distinct CDR3 sequences, roughly 25% seen once. The sequencing used PBMCs, mostly from graft donor cells, collected 180 days after TCRalphabeta/CD19-depleted stem cell transplant. Source of these receptors: a male patient younger than 18 who had a stem cell transplant for acute lymphoblastic leukemia, so the T cells may come from the graft donor.

The chain carries TRBV18 and TRBJ2-7; D is unresolved. The CDR3 contains 13 residues. The germline V and J ends were trimmed by 5 bases and 2 bases, with 10 bases remaining between them. CDR1 is KGHSH, CDR2 LQKENI, per germline. Here the CDR3 reads CASSSPYPYEQYF. The CDR3 DNA sequence: TGTGCCAGCTCAAGTCCTTATCCCTACGAGCAGTACTTC.

This clonotype came up a few times. This chain connects TRBV5-1 to TRBJ1-2; the D gene is possibly TRBD1 (5 bases). V was cut by 0 bases and J by 8 bases, with 11 bases left in between. CDR1 is SGHRS and CDR2 is YFSETQ in the germline V gene. CDR3 length: 13 residues. CDR3 coding DNA: TGCGCCAGCAGCTTGGACAGGCCACGGGGCTACACCTTC. Protein: CASSLDRPRGYTF.

The chain uses TRBV29-1 and TRBJ1-2, with D possibly TRBD1 on 6 matching bases. Trimming left V 3 bases short and J 0 bases short, with 14 bases between. This CDR3 has 15 residues. Germline-derived CDR1 and CDR2 are SQVTM and ANQGSEA. The CDR3 nucleotides are TGCAGCGTTGACCTGGGGGGCAGGGCTAACTATGGCTACACCTTC. Translation: CSVDLGGRANYGYTF. Full variable domain (missing parts from reference TRBV29-1 and TRBJ1-2): SAVISQKPSRDICQRGTSLTIQCQVDSQVTMMFWYRQQPGQSLTLIATANQGSEATYESGFVIDKFPISRPNLTFSTLTVSNMSPEDSSIYLCSVDLGGRANYGYTFGSGTRLTVV.

This clonotype came up a few times. The chain recombines TRBV20-1 with TRBJ2-7; possibly TRBD1 for D (5 bases). The CDR3 contains 14 residues. V was pared by 0 bases and J by 6 bases, with 15 bases between. Germline V gene sequence: CDR1 DFQATT, CDR2 SNEGSKA (reference sequence). The CDR3 is CSARDLRVLVEQYF. DNA of the CDR3: TGCAGTGCTAGAGACCTCAGGGTCCTCGTCGAGCAGTACTTC.

This clonotype was counted only a few times. V is TRBV12-3 or TRBV12-4 and J is TRBJ1-4, with D possibly matching TRBD1 (5 bases). CDR3 length: 13 residues. V lost 7 bases, J lost 2 bases, and 8 bases lay in between. CDR3 coding DNA: TGTGCCAGCAACGGGGCGACTAATGAAAAACTGTTTTTT. Translating it yields CASNGATNEKLFF.

This clonotype has only one observation. The chain joins TRBV4-1 to TRBJ2-1; D might be TRBD1 (5 bases). This CDR3 is built from 15 residues. V lost 4 bases and J 2 bases, leaving 12 bases between the germline ends. Germline CDR1 and CDR2: MGHRA and YSYEKL. The CDR3 protein is CASSPRAVTYNEQFF. CDR3 in DNA: TGCGCCAGCAGCCCCAGGGCAGTCACCTACAATGAGCAGTTCTTC.

This clonotype appeared once. V gene TRBV7-3 combines with J gene TRBJ1-1; D possibly corresponds to TRBD1 (5 bases). The CDR3 sequence is 14 residues long. V dropped 4 bases and J dropped 2 bases, with 11 bases sitting between them. Germline V CDR1 and CDR2: SGHTA, FQGTGA. CDR3 bases: TGTGCCAGCAGCTCCTTCCGGGACAACACTGAAGCTTTCTTT. This encodes CASSSFRDNTEAFF.

The genes are TRBV5-1 and TRBJ2-7; 11 bases are a match to TRBD2. The V segment lost 6 bases and the J segment 3 bases; nucleotides outside the gene matches: 8. This CDR3 comprises 15 residues. The germline V gene has CDR1 SGHRS and CDR2 YFSETQ. The CDR3 DNA follows: TGCGCCAGCAAGGAGAGACTAGCGGGAATCTACGAGCAGTACTTC. Translation: CASKERLAGIYEQYF.

This clonotype came up a few times. The V call is TRBV27, the J call TRBJ2-3; D is perhaps TRBD1 or TRBD2 (5 bases each). V shed 3 bases and J shed 6 bases, with 13 bases lying between them. CDR3 length: 14 amino acids. CDR1 and CDR2 from the germline V gene are MNHEY and SMNVEV (reference sequence). The CDR3 reads CASSLGPLGDTQYF. The CDR3 nucleotides read TGTGCCAGCAGTTTGGGACCCCTAGGGGATACGCAGTATTTT.

The CDR3 DNA is TGCAGCGTTCGTCGGACAGGGAACTCCTACGAGCAGTACTTC. It is translated as CSVRRTGNSYEQYF. The rearrangement uses TRBV29-1 and TRBJ2-7; TRBD1 matches 8 bases. This CDR3 is built from 14 residues. The V gene's germline CDR1 is SQVTM and CDR2 ANQGSEA. Trimming removed 5 bases from V and 0 bases from J; junction bases left unmatched: 6.

The chain joins TRBV2 to TRBJ1-5; D is perhaps TRBD1 (6 bases). V was pared by 2 bases and J by 0 bases, with 14 bases between. The germline CDR1 and CDR2 sequences are SNHLY and FYNNEI. The CDR3 runs 17 residues. CDR3 coding DNA: TGTGCCAGCAGTGAACAGGGGAGGTGGTATAGCAATCAGCCCCAGCATTTT. Amino acid sequence: CASSEQGRWYSNQPQHF.